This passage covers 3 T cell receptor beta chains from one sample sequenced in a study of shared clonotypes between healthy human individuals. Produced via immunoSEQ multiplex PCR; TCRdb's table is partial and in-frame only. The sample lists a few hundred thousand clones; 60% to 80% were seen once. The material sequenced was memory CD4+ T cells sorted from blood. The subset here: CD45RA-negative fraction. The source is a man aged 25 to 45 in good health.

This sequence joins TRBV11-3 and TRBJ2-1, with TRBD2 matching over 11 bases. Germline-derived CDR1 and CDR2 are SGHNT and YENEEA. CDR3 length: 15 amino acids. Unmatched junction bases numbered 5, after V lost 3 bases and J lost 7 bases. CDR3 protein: CASSFSGLAGNEQFF. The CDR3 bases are TGTGCCAGCAGCTTTAGCGGACTAGCGGGTAATGAGCAGTTCTTC.

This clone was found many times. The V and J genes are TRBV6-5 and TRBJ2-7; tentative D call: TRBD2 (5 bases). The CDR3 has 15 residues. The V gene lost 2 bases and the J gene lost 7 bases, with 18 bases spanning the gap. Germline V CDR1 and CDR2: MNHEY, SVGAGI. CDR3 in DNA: TGTGCCAGCAGTTACGCCCCGCTCTACTCGGGGGAGCAGTACTTC. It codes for CASSYAPLYSGEQYF.

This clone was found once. In nucleotides, the CDR3 is TGTGCCAGAAGCCTTAGACTAGCGAGACGCTTGGAGGAGCAGTTCTTC. This codes for CARSLRLARRLEEQFF. The chain employs TRBV5-3 and TRBJ2-1; 8 positions agree with TRBD2. TRBV5-3 is identified as an open reading frame with a role that is uncertain. The CDR3 loop spans 16 amino acids. The V gene end was trimmed by 4 bases and the J gene end by 10 bases; junction bases not matched to a gene: 16.